The rows below give T cell receptor beta chains drawn from one sample of a study of vaccination and CD4 T cells after COVID-19. No antigen has been assigned to these receptors. TCRdb reanalysed the PCR reads using MiXCR and keeps one entry per CDR3 protein. In the table there are around 20,000 distinct CDR3 sequences, around 33% of which are singletons. The source material was cultured CD4+ T cells from blood. The receptors were sampled from a human donor with COVID-19. Each CDR3 is given with its conserved first and last residue. A D gene is named only where the DNA matches it firmly. Expanded clones are given a class, and other clones once, few, many or no size at all.

>TRBV6-1|NA|TRBJ2-5|NA
TGTGCCAGCAGCGCAAAGATCCAAGAGACCCAGTACTTC
CASSAKIQETQYF
>TRBV20-1|NA|TRBJ1-2|few
TGCAGTGCAAGAAAGGGGGACTATGGCTACACCTTC
CSARKGDYGYTF
>TRBV9|NA|TRBJ2-3|NA
TGTGCCAGCAGCCCTCGTCTTAAATGGGATACGCAGTATTTT
CASSPRLKWDTQYF
>TRBV6-1|TRBD1|TRBJ2-2|few
TGTGCCAGCAGTGCCGAGGGACAGGGAGGCGGGGAGCTGTTTTTT
CASSAEGQGGGELFF
>TRBV24-1|NA|TRBJ1-4|medium-sized
TGTGCCACCAGTGACGCGACGGCCGAAAATGAAAAACTGTTTTTT
CATSDATAENEKLFF
>TRBV6-1|NA|TRBJ2-3|NA
TGTGCCTGCAGACTACACCCCAGGAGGAGTCCTCCCACAGATACGCAGTATTTT
CACRLHPRRSPPTDTQYF
>TRBV10-1|NA|TRBJ1-1|few
TGCGCCAGCAGCTTTTCAGGAGTTGAAGCTTTCTTT
CASSFSGVEAFF
>TRBV14|NA|TRBJ2-5|NA
TGTGCCAGCAGCCAAGACGTGGGTTATCAAGAGACCCAGTACTTC
CASSQDVGYQETQYF
>TRBV7-9|TRBD1|TRBJ1-2|once
TGTGCCAGCAGCTTACCGAGGACAGGGGGCTATGGCTACACCTTC
CASSLPRTGGYGYTF
>TRBV19|NA|TRBJ2-2|NA
TGTGCCAGTAGTGCCCGACTCACCGGGGAGCTGTTTTTT
CASSARLTGELFF
>TRBV12-3/TRBV12-4|NA|TRBJ2-1|once
TGTGCCAGCAGTTCAGGACAGTTCTCCTACAATGAGCAGTTCTTC
CASSSGQFSYNEQFF
>TRBV20-1|NA|TRBJ1-1|few
TGCAGTGCTATTCCGCGGCTGGAAGCTTTCTTT
CSAIPRLEAFF
>TRBV11-2|NA|TRBJ2-7|NA
TGTGCCAGCAGCTTAGATTCAGGGATTGGGAAGCAGTACTTC
CASSLDSGIGKQYF
>TRBV18|TRBD2|TRBJ2-5|once
TGTGCCAGCTCCCTTTTGAGCAGCGGGGAAGAGACCCAGTACTTC
CASSLLSSGEETQYF
>TRBV2|TRBD2|TRBJ2-2|NA
TGTGCCAGCAGCGCGACTAGCGGGGGACGAACAACCGGGGAGCTGTTTTTT
CASSATSGGRTTGELFF
>TRBV27|TRBD1|TRBJ1-1|NA
TGTGCCAGCAGTTTAGGCAGGGGGGGAACTGAAGCTTTCTTT
CASSLGRGGTEAFF
>TRBV6-1|TRBD1|TRBJ2-7|NA
TGTGCCAGCAGTCCGACCGGGACAGAAAACGAGCAGTACTTC
CASSPTGTENEQYF
>TRBV11-3|NA|TRBJ2-7|few
TGTGCCAGCAGCTCAGACAACTTAAAGAATGTCCGGACTATCGAGCAGTACTTC
CASSSDNLKNVRTIEQYF
>TRBV20-1|NA|TRBJ2-2|few
TGCAGTGCTAGAGATCTCGGGAACACCGGGGAGCTGTTTTTT
CSARDLGNTGELFF
>TRBV9|TRBD1|TRBJ1-3|NA
TGTGCCAGCAGCATTGGACAGGGAAACAATGGAAACACCATATATTTT
CASSIGQGNNGNTIYF
>TRBV2|TRBD1|TRBJ2-2|NA
TGTGCCAGCAGCGTGACAGGGGTCGGCACCGGGGAGCTGTTTTTT
CASSVTGVGTGELFF
>TRBV12-3/TRBV12-4|NA|TRBJ1-6|NA
TGTGCCAGCAGTTCCCCGACAGGCAATAATTCACCCCTCCACTTT
CASSSPTGNNSPLHF
>TRBV30|TRBD1|TRBJ1-1|NA
TGTGCCTGGAGTCCAACAGGGGGCGGGGCTGAAGCTTTCTTT
CAWSPTGGGAEAFF
>TRBV28|TRBD1|TRBJ1-3|NA
TGTGCCAGCAGTCTACGGGACAGCAGTGGAAACACCATATATTTT
CASSLRDSSGNTIYF
>TRBV7-2|NA|TRBJ1-1|NA
TGTGCCAGCAGCTTAGGAGGGGGGAGCACTGAAGCTTTCTTT
CASSLGGGSTEAFF
>TRBV20-1|NA|TRBJ1-3|few
TGCAGTGCTAGGGAGGGGGGAAACACCATATATTTT
CSAREGGNTIYF
>TRBV20-1|NA|TRBJ2-5|few
TGCAGTGCTCCCTGGGGTATCTCAGGACGGGGGTTTCGAGAGACCCAGTACTTC
CSAPWGISGRGFRETQYF
>TRBV14|NA|TRBJ2-7|NA
TGTGCCAGCAGCCAAGGAATCAGGCGAGACTACGAGCAGTACTTC
CASSQGIRRDYEQYF
>TRBV7-2|NA|TRBJ2-7|NA
TGTGCCAGCAGCCCCGCTTTGGCATCTTACGAGCAGTACTTC
CASSPALASYEQYF
>TRBV12-3/TRBV12-4|TRBD2|TRBJ2-3|NA
TGTGCCAGCAGCCGACTAGCGGGGGGGCGAGGCACAGATACGCAGTATTTT
CASSRLAGGRGTDTQYF
>TRBV6-1|NA|TRBJ1-2|NA
TGTGCCAGCAGTCCCCGAGCTAAAACAGGTTCCCCTAACTATGGCTACACCTTC
CASSPRAKTGSPNYGYTF